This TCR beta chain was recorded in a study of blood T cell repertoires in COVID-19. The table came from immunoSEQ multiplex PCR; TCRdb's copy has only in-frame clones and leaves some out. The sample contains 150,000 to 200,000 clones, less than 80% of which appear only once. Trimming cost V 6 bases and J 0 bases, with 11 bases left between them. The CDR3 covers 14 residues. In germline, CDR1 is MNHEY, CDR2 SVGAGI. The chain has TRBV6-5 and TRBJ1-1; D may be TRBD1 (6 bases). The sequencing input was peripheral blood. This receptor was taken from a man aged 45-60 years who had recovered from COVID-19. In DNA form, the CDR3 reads TGTGCCAGCAGCCGGGACAATTTGAACACTGAAGCTTTCTTT. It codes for CASSRDNLNTEAFF.